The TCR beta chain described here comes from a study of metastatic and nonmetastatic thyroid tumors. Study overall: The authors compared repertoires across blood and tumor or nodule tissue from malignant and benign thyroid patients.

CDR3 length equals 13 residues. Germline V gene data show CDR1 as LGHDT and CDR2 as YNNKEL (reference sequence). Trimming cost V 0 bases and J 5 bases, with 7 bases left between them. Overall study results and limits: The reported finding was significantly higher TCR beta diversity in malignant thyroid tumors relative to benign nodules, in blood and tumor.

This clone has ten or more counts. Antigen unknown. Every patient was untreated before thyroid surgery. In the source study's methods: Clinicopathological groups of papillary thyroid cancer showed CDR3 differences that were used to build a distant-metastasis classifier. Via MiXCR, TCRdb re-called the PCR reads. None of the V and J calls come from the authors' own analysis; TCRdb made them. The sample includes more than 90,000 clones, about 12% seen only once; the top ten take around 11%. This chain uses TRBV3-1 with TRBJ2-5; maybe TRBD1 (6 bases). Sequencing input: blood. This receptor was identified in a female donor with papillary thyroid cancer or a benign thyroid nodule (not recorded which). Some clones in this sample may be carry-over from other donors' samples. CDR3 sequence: CASSQDRGETQYF. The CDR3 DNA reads TGTGCCAGCAGCCAAGATAGGGGGGAGACCCAGTACTTC.